This is a list of T cell receptor beta chains from one sample in a study of T cell responses to AZD1222 COVID-19 vaccine. Libraries were prepared by immunoSEQ multiplex PCR; TCRdb keeps only in-frame clonotypes and omits some of them. The sample records about 92,000 clones, roughly 87% being singletons. The source was peripheral blood, collected on day 0 of AZD1222 vaccination. Receptors originate from an adult in good health. The CDR3 runs from the conserved cysteine through the conserved F or W. D genes are given only for firm matches. Rows may omit the clone size; those that give it use once, few, many or a size class.

v_gene,j_gene,d_gene,abundance,CDR3nt,CDR3aa
TRBV7-9,TRBJ2-5,TRBD1,once,TGTGCCAGCAGCCACCGGGACAGCGCCCAACAAGAGACCCAGTACTTC,CASSHRDSAQQETQYF
TRBV7-8,TRBJ2-1,TRBD2,-,TGTGCCAGCAGCCCGGGACTAGCGGGGTACAATGAGCAGTTCTTC,CASSPGLAGYNEQFF
TRBV7-7,TRBJ2-1,TRBD2,-,TGTGCCAGCAGCCTAAAACAAGGACTAGCGACTGAGCAGTTCTTC,CASSLKQGLATEQFF
TRBV6-1,TRBJ2-3,TRBD1,-,TGTGCCAGCAGTGAGGAAAGGGGGCGAGAGGCAGATACGCAGTATTTT,CASSEERGREADTQYF
TRBV5-4,TRBJ1-1,TRBD1,once,TGTGCCAGCAGCTCTGCCGGGACAGGGGGATTCACTGAAGCTTTCTTT,CASSSAGTGGFTEAFF
TRBV6-5,TRBJ2-1,TRBD1,once,TGTGCCAGCAGTTACTCTGGGACAGCTACGTACAATGAGCAGTTCTTC,CASSYSGTATYNEQFF
TRBV20-1,TRBJ2-7,TRBD1,-,TGCAGTGCTAGTGGGGGACAGGGGGCTTCCGAGCAGTACTTC,CSASGGQGASEQYF
TRBV12-3/TRBV12-4,TRBJ2-5,-,-,TGTGCCAGCAGCCTACGGGAGACCCAGTACTTC,CASSLRETQYF
TRBV27,TRBJ2-7,-,-,TGTGCCAGCAGTTCCCTCTACGAGCAGTACTTC,CASSSLYEQYF
TRBV6-1,TRBJ1-5,-,-,TGTGCCAGCAGTGTTGTCTCAACCGGACAGAACAATCAGCCCCAGCATTTT,CASSVVSTGQNNQPQHF
TRBV14,TRBJ1-2,-,-,TGTGCCAGCAGCCTTCGGGGGCCCGGAGGAGGCTACACCTTC,CASSLRGPGGGYTF
TRBV6-2/TRBV6-3,TRBJ1-6,-,-,TGTGCCAGCAGTTATTGGAGTTTCTTCCACTTT,CASSYWSFFHF
TRBV29-1,TRBJ2-3,TRBD2,-,TGCAGCGTTGAAGGAGAGCGGGAGGGCCGGACAGATACGCAGTATTTT,CSVEGEREGRTDTQYF
TRBV9,TRBJ2-1,TRBD2,-,TGTGCCAGCAGCGTAGTGGTGGCGGGAGGCCACAATGAGCAGTTCTTC,CASSVVVAGGHNEQFF
TRBV5-1,TRBJ2-1,TRBD2,-,TGCGCCAGCAGCAAGGGACTAGTTGGCAATGAGCAGTTCTTC,CASSKGLVGNEQFF
TRBV28,TRBJ1-2,-,few,TGTGCCACCCGCGGGGAGCCCGGCTGCACCTTC,CATRGEPGCTF
TRBV19,TRBJ1-4,-,once,TGTGCCAGTCGCCAAGACCCGATTGCAACTAATGAAAAACTGTTTTTT,CASRQDPIATNEKLFF
TRBV4-1,TRBJ2-1,TRBD2,-,TGCGCCAGCAGCCCCACTCCTAGCGGGAGGGCTAATGAGCAGTTCTTC,CASSPTPSGRANEQFF
TRBV7-2,TRBJ2-5,-,-,TGTGCCAGCAGCTTAGAGGGGACCTACCAAGAGACCCAGTACTTC,CASSLEGTYQETQYF
TRBV5-1,TRBJ2-2,-,once,TGCGCCAGCAGCCAAGGGTTCGAGGGCACCGGGGAGCTGTTTTTT,CASSQGFEGTGELFF
TRBV10-2,TRBJ2-2,TRBD1,once,TGCGCCAGCAGGACCGGGACAGGGGGCTTCGGGGAGCTGTTTTTT,CASRTGTGGFGELFF
TRBV15,TRBJ2-7,TRBD1,-,TGTGCCACCAGCAGAGATCTCCCGGACAGGGGGGAAGAGCAGTACTTC,CATSRDLPDRGEEQYF
TRBV11-2,TRBJ2-1,-,-,TGTGCCAGCAGCTTAGGGCAGGTCTCCTACAATGAGCAGTTCTTC,CASSLGQVSYNEQFF
TRBV10-3,TRBJ1-4,-,-,TGTGCCATCAGTGAGTCGTGGGGGGCCCCTAATGAAAAACTGTTTTTT,CAISESWGAPNEKLFF
TRBV3-1/TRBV3-2,TRBJ1-5,-,-,TGTGCCAGCAGCCAAGATCTTCGTCAGCCCCAGCATTTT,CASSQDLRQPQHF
TRBV7-9,TRBJ1-5,TRBD1,-,TGTGCCAGCAGCTCCACAGGGGGCCATCAGCCCCAGCATTTT,CASSSTGGHQPQHF
TRBV14,TRBJ2-1,-,once,TGTGCCAGCAGCCAAGGTACCGTGCAGTTCTTC,CASSQGTVQFF
TRBV7-9,TRBJ1-4,-,-,TGTGCCAGCAGCTTAGTCCAGGGCGTGGATGAAAAACTGTTTTTT,CASSLVQGVDEKLFF
TRBV6-9,TRBJ1-1,-,-,TGTGCCAGCAGTCACCCCAGGGTAGACCTGAACACTGAAGCTTTCTTT,CASSHPRVDLNTEAFF
TRBV7-2,TRBJ2-7,-,-,TGTGCCAGCAGCTTAGCGGACCAGGCATCCTACGAGCAGTACTTC,CASSLADQASYEQYF
TRBV10-3,TRBJ1-5,-,-,TGTGCCATCAGTGAGTCGGGTGGATTCAATCAGCCCCAGCATTTT,CAISESGGFNQPQHF
TRBV27,TRBJ2-7,-,-,TGTGCCAGCAGTTTAGGATCACAGCTCTCCTACGAGCAGTACTTC,CASSLGSQLSYEQYF
TRBV27,TRBJ2-1,-,-,TGTGCCAGCAGTTTAGGGGGGACAGTCAGAAATGGGCAGTTCTTC,CASSLGGTVRNGQFF
TRBV9,TRBJ2-3,-,-,TGTGCCAGCAGCCGTTACTCGGGCGCAGATACGCAGTATTTT,CASSRYSGADTQYF
TRBV7-9,TRBJ2-1,-,few,TGTGCCAGCAGTCTTAGCCGATCCGGGGCAGCGTACAATGAGCAGTTCTTC,CASSLSRSGAAYNEQFF
TRBV7-9,TRBJ2-7,-,-,TGTGCCAGCAGACCCGACAGTCCCTCCTACGAGCAGTACTTC,CASRPDSPSYEQYF
TRBV6-5,TRBJ2-7,-,-,TGTGCCAGCAGTTACTCCGTTCGGGGAGAGCAGTACTTC,CASSYSVRGEQYF
TRBV14,TRBJ1-1,-,-,TGTGCCAGCAGCCAAGCTCGGAACTTACGAAACACTGAAGCTTTCTTT,CASSQARNLRNTEAFF
TRBV7-3,TRBJ2-1,TRBD2,-,TGTGCCAGCAGCCTCCGGACTAGCGGGTATAATGAGCAGTTCTTC,CASSLRTSGYNEQFF
TRBV7-6,TRBJ2-6,-,-,TGTGCCAGCAGTGACCAGGACGGGGCCAACGTCCTGACTTTC,CASSDQDGANVLTF
TRBV19,TRBJ2-7,TRBD2,-,TGTGCCAGTAGTCCCCGGACTAGCGGGAGGTTCGAGCAGTACTTC,CASSPRTSGRFEQYF
TRBV24-1,TRBJ2-2,-,-,TGTGCCACCAGAGGGAATACGAACACCGGGGAGCTGTTTTTT,CATRGNTNTGELFF
TRBV19,TRBJ1-3,-,-,TGTGCCAGTACCGGACGGGGGGCTCGTGGAAACACCATATATTTT,CASTGRGARGNTIYF
TRBV7-3,TRBJ2-7,TRBD2,-,TGTGCCAGCAGCCCCGGGACTAGCGGGAGGGAGCAGTACTTC,CASSPGTSGREQYF
TRBV5-1,TRBJ2-7,-,few,TGCGCCAGCAGCTTGGTGCAGGGCCAATCCTACGAGCAGTACTTC,CASSLVQGQSYEQYF
TRBV6-5,TRBJ2-7,-,-,TGTGCCAGCAGTTACGGGGGGCTCGGATACGAGCAGTACTTC,CASSYGGLGYEQYF
TRBV19,TRBJ1-1,-,few,TGTGCCAGTAGCATCCAAGACCGAAACACTGAAGCTTTCTTT,CASSIQDRNTEAFF
TRBV6-5,TRBJ1-5,-,once,TGTGCCAGCGGGCGACAGATCCTTAGCAATCAGCCCCAGCATTTT,CASGRQILSNQPQHF